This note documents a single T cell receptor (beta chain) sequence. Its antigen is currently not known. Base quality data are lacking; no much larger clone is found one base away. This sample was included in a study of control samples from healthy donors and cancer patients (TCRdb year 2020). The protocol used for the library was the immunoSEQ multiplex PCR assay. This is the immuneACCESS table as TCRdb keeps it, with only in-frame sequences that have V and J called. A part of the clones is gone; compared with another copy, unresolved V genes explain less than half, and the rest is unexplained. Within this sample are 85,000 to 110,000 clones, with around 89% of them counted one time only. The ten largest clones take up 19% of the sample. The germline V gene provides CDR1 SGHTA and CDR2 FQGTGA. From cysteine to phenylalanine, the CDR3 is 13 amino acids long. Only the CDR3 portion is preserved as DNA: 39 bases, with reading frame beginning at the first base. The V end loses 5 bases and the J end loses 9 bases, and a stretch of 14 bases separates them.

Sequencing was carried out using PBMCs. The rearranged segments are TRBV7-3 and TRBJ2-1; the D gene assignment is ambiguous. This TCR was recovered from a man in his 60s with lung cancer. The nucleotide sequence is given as TGTGCCAGCAGCCCGGGCACCACGGGTGAGCAGTTCTTC. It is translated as CASSPGTTGEQFF. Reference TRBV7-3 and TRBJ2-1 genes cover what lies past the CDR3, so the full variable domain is GAGVSQTPSNKVTEKGKYVELRCDPISGHTALYWYRQSLGQGPEFLIYFQGTGAADDSGLPNDRFFAVRPEGSVSTLKIQRTERGDSAVYLCASSPGTTGEQFFGPGTRLTVL.